The 27 T cell receptor beta chains reported below all come from one sample, sequenced in a study of blood T cells in healthy people across ages. Primed by a sample-barcoded 5' primer and a J-beta primer mix, a second PCR proceeded for roughly 6 to 12 cycles. TCRdb reanalysed the 5' RACE reads using MiXCR and keeps one entry per CDR3 protein. The table shows almost 1 million distinct CDR3 sequences, with roughly 47% occurring only once. Sequenced: blood. These receptor sequences come from a woman in her fifties or sixties in good health.

This clonotype has only one observation. The chain combines TRBV7-8 with TRBJ1-6; 7 bases fit TRBD1. Per germline, CDR1 SGHVS and CDR2 FQNEAQ. The CDR3 runs 17 residues. V shed 5 bases and J 10 bases; nucleotides not matched to a gene: 17. CDR3 region: CASSAPGMTGQGSPLHF. CDR3 nucleotides: TGTGCCAGCAGCGCACCCGGCATGACAGGGCAAGGATCACCCCTCCACTTT.

This chain joins TRBV5-1 and TRBJ2-7; a weak D match, TRBD2 (5 bases). With the DNA end fitting TRBJ2-5 better, the J assignment may be wrong. The CDR3 runs 17 residues. CDR1 is SGHRS and CDR2 is YFSETQ in the germline V gene. CDR3 sequence: CASSSGEWEPSLETQYF. For the CDR3, the DNA is TGCGCCAGCAGCTCAGGTGAATGGGAGCCAAGCCTGGAGACCCAGTACTTC.

This sequence joins TRBV21-1 and TRBJ2-7; the D call in the table, TRBD1, was not verified against the DNA. TRBV21-1 is labeled a pseudogene. The CDR3 has 16 amino acids. CDR3 sequence: CASSKGKGGESYEQYF. The CDR3 DNA is TGTGCCAGCAGCAAAGGTAAAGGGGGTGAGTCCTACGAGCAGTACTTC.

This chain connects TRBV9 to TRBJ2-7; TRBD1 matches 8 bases. This CDR3 comprises 15 residues. After removal of 4 bases from V and 3 bases from J, the junction contained 9 bases not matched to a gene. The germline gives CDR1 SGDLS, CDR2 YYNGEE. The CDR3 DNA follows: TGTGCCAGCAGCACAGGGGGGACAGATAACTACGAGCAGTACTTC. It codes for CASSTGGTDNYEQYF.

The chain links TRBV20-1 to TRBJ1-1; 8 bases match TRBD1. The V gene end was trimmed by 3 bases and the J gene end by 3 bases; junction bases not matched to a gene: 15. This CDR3 is built from 17 residues. The germline V gene has CDR1 DFQATT and CDR2 SNEGSKA (reference sequence). CDR3 DNA sequence: TGCAGTGCTAGGATGGACAGGGCTGACATGTGGGACACTGAAGCTTTCTTT. Protein product: CSARMDRADMWDTEAFF.

The V call is TRBV5-8, the J call TRBJ2-1; 7 bases agree with TRBD1. V shed 1 base and J 12 bases; nucleotides not matched to a gene: 1. The CDR3 runs to 11 residues. Germline-derived CDR1 and CDR2 are SGHTS and YDEGEE. The CDR3 DNA follows: TGTGCCAGCAGCTTGAGGGACAGGCAGTTCTTC. This gives the protein CASSLRDRQFF. The variable domain in full, completed from reference TRBV5-8 and TRBJ2-1, reads EAGVTQSPTHLIKTRGQQATLRCSPISGHTSVYWYQQALGLGLQFLLWYDEGEERNRGNFPPRFSGRQFPNYSSELNVNALELEDSALYLCASSLRDRQFFGPGTRLTVL.

Only a few counts were recorded for this clonotype. The chain is built from TRBV27 and TRBJ2-7, with TRBD1 as a possible D gene (6 bases). CDR3 size: 15 residues. The ends were cut back, 2 bases at V and 3 bases at J, with 14 bases in the middle. Germline CDR1 MNHEY, CDR2 SMNVEV (reference sequence). The CDR3 DNA is TGTGCCAGCAGTTTACTCCCAGGGGTCAGCTACGAGCAGTACTTC. Its protein product is CASSLLPGVSYEQYF.

The sample holds a few counts of this clonotype. The DNA for the CDR3 is TGTGCCAGCAGCTTACAAACCGTCGAGCAGTACTTC. This sequence encodes CASSLQTVEQYF. The chain couples TRBV13 to TRBJ2-7, with D hard to call. The CDR3 covers 12 residues. The germline V gene encodes CDR1 PRHDT and CDR2 FYEKMQ (reference sequence). V was shortened by 2 bases and J by 6 bases, with 8 bases between the two germline ends.

This clonotype was recorded a few times. The chain has TRBV7-9 and TRBJ2-1, with D perhaps TRBD2 (6 bases). CDR3 size: 16 residues. The ends were cut back, 5 bases at V and 5 bases at J, with 19 bases in the middle. In germline, CDR1 is SEHNR, CDR2 FQNEAQ (reference sequence). The CDR3 nucleotides read TGTGCCAGCAGCCAGAGCGCGGGGAGTTTCGACAATGAGCAGTTCTTC. Protein: CASSQSAGSFDNEQFF.

The chain recombines TRBV7-9 with TRBJ1-4, with 8 bases matching TRBD1. The germline V gene has CDR1 SEHNR and CDR2 FQNEAQ (reference sequence). J gave up 6 bases and V 5 bases, and 8 bases lay outside the gene matches. CDR3 length equals 15 residues. CDR3 coding DNA: TGTGCCAGCAGCCAACCGGGACAGGTCGATGAAAAACTGTTTTTT. This codes for CASSQPGQVDEKLFF.

The CDR3 DNA reads as TGCGCCAGCAGCCAACAGGGAGACACCTACGAGCAGTACTTC. Protein: CASSQQGDTYEQYF. The chain combines TRBV5-1 with TRBJ2-7; TRBD1 is a possible D gene (6 bases). CDR1 is SGHRS, CDR2 YFSETQ, per germline. Trimming left V 4 bases short and J 2 bases short, with 13 bases between. The CDR3 length is 14 residues.

Only a few counts were recorded for this clonotype. V gene TRBV4-2 combines with J gene TRBJ2-7; 8 bases are shared with TRBD2. The CDR3 is made up of 15 amino acids. Germline assignment: CDR1 LGHNA and CDR2 YNFKEQ. The J segment lost 9 bases and the V segment lost 0 bases, leaving 10 bases of the junction unmatched. The CDR3 loop reads CASSQERSGSVVQYF. The CDR3 DNA reads TGTGCCAGCAGCCAAGAGCGCAGCGGGAGCGTCGTGCAGTACTTC.

This clonotype turned up a few times. The chain employs TRBV10-3 and TRBJ2-5; tentatively, D is TRBD2 (6 bases). Trimming stripped 0 bases from V and 2 bases from J, with 19 bases between. Germline V gene sequence: CDR1 ENHRY, CDR2 SYGVKD. The CDR3 length is 18 residues. The CDR3 spells CAISESWGIARGQETQYF. Written as DNA, the CDR3 is TGTGCCATCAGTGAGTCCTGGGGGATCGCCCGGGGGCAAGAGACCCAGTACTTC.

V and J are TRBV10-3 and TRBJ2-7, with D perhaps matching TRBD1 (6 bases). CDR1 is ENHRY and CDR2 is SYGVKD in the germline V gene. CDR3 length equals 14 residues. V lost 0 bases to trimming and J lost 2 bases, with 8 bases between them. The CDR3 coding sequence is TGTGCCATCAGTGAGTCAGGACAGCCCTACGAGCAGTACTTC. Translation: CAISESGQPYEQYF.

The chain carries TRBV28 and TRBJ1-5; a weak D match, TRBD1 (6 bases). Looked up from germline, CDR1 is MDHEN and CDR2 is SYDVKM. The length of the CDR3 is 19 residues. The germline V and J ends were trimmed by 3 bases and 3 bases, with 24 bases remaining between them. The DNA of the CDR3 is TGTGCCAGCAGTTTTGCTTTTGGGTTTTTAGGACAGAACAATCAGCCCCAGCATTTT. Encoded protein: CASSFAFGFLGQNNQPQHF.

The genes are TRBV27 and TRBJ2-3; the match to TRBD1 covers 9 bases. Germline-derived CDR1 and CDR2 are MNHEY and SMNVEV (reference sequence). Trimming at V came to 5 bases and at J to 1 base, leaving 7 bases not matched to a gene. This CDR3 comprises 16 residues. The DNA for the CDR3 is TGTGCCAGCAGTCAACTACAGGGGGCGGGCACAGATACGCAGTATTTT. This encodes CASSQLQGAGTDTQYF.

This chain connects TRBV20-1 to TRBJ1-2; a possible D gene is TRBD1 (6 bases). This CDR3 comprises 15 residues. V dropped 0 bases and J dropped 7 bases, with 18 bases sitting between them. The germline gives CDR1 DFQATT, CDR2 SNEGSKA (reference sequence). The CDR3 DNA reads TGCAGTGCTAGAGAGAACAGGGTGAAGGGTGGTGGCTACACCTTC. Translated: CSARENRVKGGGYTF.

The V call is TRBV11-3, the J call TRBJ2-3; 7 positions match TRBD1. Germline-derived CDR1 and CDR2 are SGHNT and YENEEA. V dropped 8 bases and J dropped 0; count of bases not matched to a gene: 11. CDR3 size: 16 residues. The CDR3 region is CASWDRLFPSTDTQYF. In DNA, the CDR3 is TGTGCCAGCTGGGACAGACTATTCCCTAGCACAGATACGCAGTATTTT.

The chain is built from TRBV27 and TRBJ2-7, with 7 bases matching TRBD1. Germline V gene data show CDR1 as MNHEY and CDR2 as SMNVEV (reference sequence). The CDR3 consists of 15 residues. Germline trimming cut 6 bases from V and 0 bases from J; bases unmatched to any gene: 8. Here the CDR3 reads CASRNRGQSSYEQYF. The CDR3 DNA reads as TGTGCCAGCAGAAATAGGGGACAGAGCTCCTACGAGCAGTACTTC.

The CDR3 is CASSAPTDHNEQYF. The DNA of the CDR3 is TGTGCCAGCAGTGCTCCGACAGACCACAATGAGCAGTACTTC. The V and J genes are TRBV25-1 and TRBJ2-1; TRBD1 might be the D (5 bases). The end of the DNA is better explained by TRBJ2-7, so the J call may be wrong. This CDR3 has 14 amino acids. The germline CDR1 and CDR2 sequences are MGHDK and SYGVNS.

This clonotype was seen only a few times. This may be a read error, as it is one base from a much larger clone. The chain recombines TRBV20-1 with TRBJ2-5; tentative D call: TRBD1 (6 bases). CDR1 and CDR2 (germline): DFQATT, SNEGSKA (reference sequence). Trimming cost V 5 bases and J 11 bases, with 21 bases left between them. The CDR3 spans 13 residues. The CDR3 DNA is TGCAGTGCTGGGCCCACAGGGCGGAATGAGCAGTACTTC. This sequence encodes CSAGPTGRNEQYF.

The rearrangement joins TRBV20-1 to TRBJ2-1; D is unresolved. Germline CDR1 is DFQATT and CDR2 is SNEGSKA (reference sequence). CDR3 length: 14 amino acids. Trimming took off 6 bases at V and 4 bases at J, with 16 bases between the two ends. CDR3 coding DNA: TGCAGTGCATCGACCCACTCCCGTTACAATGAGCAGTTCTTC. Its protein product is CSASTHSRYNEQFF.

The chain joins TRBV4-1 to TRBJ2-7; TRBD1 matches 9 bases. V lost 0 bases to trimming and J lost 2 bases; unmatched junction nucleotides: 5. In germline, CDR1 is MGHRA, CDR2 YSYEKL. The CDR3 extends over 16 amino acids. The CDR3 nucleotides read TGCGCCAGCAGCCAAGATGGGACAGGGTCCCCCTACGAGCAGTACTTC. Its translation: CASSQDGTGSPYEQYF.

The chain has TRBV13 and TRBJ2-5; D unclear. TRBJ2-7 matches the DNA end more closely, so the J call is doubtful. Germline V gives CDR1 PRHDT, CDR2 FYEKMQ (reference sequence). The CDR3 is made up of 13 amino acids. CDR3 loop: CASSPLRLPEQYF. In DNA form, the CDR3 reads TGTGCCAGCAGCCCCCTCCGGCTGCCCGAGCAGTACTTC.

CDR3 sequence: CASRKSGSSGELFF. CDR3 bases: TGTGCCAGCAGGAAAAGCGGGAGTTCCGGGGAGCTGTTTTTT. The rearrangement links TRBV28 to TRBJ2-2; 8 bases are shared with TRBD2. CDR3 size: 14 residues. Germline CDR1 reads MDHEN; CDR2 reads SYDVKM. The trim removed 6 bases at V and 6 bases at J, leaving 6 bases unmatched. Drawing the rest from reference TRBV28 and TRBJ2-2, the complete variable domain is DVKVTQSSRYLVKRTGEKVFLECVQDMDHENMFWYRQDPGLGLRLIYFSYDVKMKEKGDIPEGYSVSREKKERFSLILESASTNQTSMYLCASRKSGSSGELFFGEGSRLTVL.

The gene calls are TRBV7-2 and TRBJ2-4; unclear D gene. The J call is doubtful: the DNA matches TRBJ2-7 better. The germline gives CDR1 SGHTA, CDR2 FQGNSA. The CDR3 covers 12 residues. The CDR3 loop reads CASSPGSSEQYF. In DNA, the CDR3 is TGTGCCAGCAGCCCGGGCTCGAGCGAGCAGTACTTC.

As to this clonotype: The junction shows a germline mismatch at one end, possibly a read error. The chain couples TRBV10-3 to TRBJ2-1; 7 bases fit TRBD1. The CDR3 consists of 16 residues. The germline V gene has CDR1 ENHRY and CDR2 SYGVKD. CDR3 residues: CAFSEATGIYFDEQFF. The CDR3 DNA sequence: TGTGCCTTCAGTGAGGCGACAGGGATCTACTTCGATGAGCAGTTCTTC.